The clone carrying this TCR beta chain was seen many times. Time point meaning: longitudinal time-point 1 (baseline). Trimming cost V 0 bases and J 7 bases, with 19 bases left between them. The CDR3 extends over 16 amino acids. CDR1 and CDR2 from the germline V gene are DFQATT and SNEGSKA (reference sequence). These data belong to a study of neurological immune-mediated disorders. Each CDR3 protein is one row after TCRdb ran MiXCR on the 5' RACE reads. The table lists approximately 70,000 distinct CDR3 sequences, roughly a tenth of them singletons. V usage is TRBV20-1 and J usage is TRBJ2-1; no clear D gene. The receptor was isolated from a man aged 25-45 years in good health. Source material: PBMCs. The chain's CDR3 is CSAREFRVAQRNEQFF. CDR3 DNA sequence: TGCAGTGCTAGAGAATTTAGGGTGGCTCAACGGAATGAGCAGTTCTTC.